One sample yielded the 12 T cell receptor beta chains listed below, sequenced in a study of blood T cell repertoires in COVID-19. Clones were read by immunoSEQ multiplex PCR, and TCRdb kept only the in-frame ones, dropping some. Of about 150,000 clones in the sample, over 75% were seen once. Sample: peripheral blood. The receptors come from a woman aged 50 to 65 with acute or convalescent COVID-19.

The J gene is TRBJ1-3, the V gene TRBV5-1; D is ambiguous. Germline V gives CDR1 SGHRS, CDR2 YFSETQ. V lost 6 bases and J lost 0, with 10 bases in between. This CDR3 spans 14 amino acids. The CDR3 nucleotides are TGCGCCAGCACAGGCGACGACTCTGGAAACACCATATATTTT. Translated, it gives CASTGDDSGNTIYF.

The chain joins TRBV10-3 to TRBJ1-5, with a possible D match to TRBD1 (5 bases). Germline loops: CDR1 ENHRY, CDR2 SYGVKD. The V gene lost 10 bases and the J gene lost 8 bases, with 18 bases spanning the gap. The CDR3 covers 13 residues. Here the CDR3 DNA reads TGTGCCACCTTGGGGGGGATGCAGGAGCCCCAGCATTTT. This codes for CATLGGMQEPQHF.

The V and J genes are TRBV19 and TRBJ1-4; TRBD1 aligns across 7 bases. The CDR3 totals 16 residues. J was trimmed by 5 bases and V by 4 bases; bases with no gene match: 10. The germline V gene has CDR1 LNHDA and CDR2 SQIVND (reference sequence). The CDR3 is CASSTQDRDLNEKLFF. The CDR3 DNA reads as TGTGCCAGTAGTACGCAAGACAGGGACCTCAATGAAAAACTGTTTTTT.

The chain couples TRBV28 to TRBJ1-5; maybe TRBD1 (5 bases). Germline loops: CDR1 MDHEN, CDR2 SYDVKM. V was trimmed by 4 bases and J by 9 bases, leaving 16 bases between them. The CDR3 covers 14 residues. The CDR3 loop reads CASSSGTGVSPQHF. The CDR3 nucleotides are TGTGCCAGCAGTTCCGGGACGGGGGTATCGCCCCAGCATTTT.

This clone was counted a few times. The chain employs TRBV18 and TRBJ2-7, with 11 bases lining up with TRBD1. The CDR3 totals 13 residues. Germline V gene lookup returns CDR1 KGHSH and CDR2 LQKENI. After removal of 6 bases from V and 5 bases from J, the junction contained 3 bases not matched to a gene. The DNA of the CDR3 is TGTGCCAGCTCGCGGACAGGGGGCCACGAGCAGTACTTC. It is translated as CASSRTGGHEQYF.

This clone was picked up a small number of times. The rearrangement uses TRBV3-1 (or the pseudogene TRBV3-2) and TRBJ1-5, with a weak D call TRBD1 (6 bases). Germline-derived CDR1 and CDR2 are LGHDT and YNNKEL (reference sequence). V was shortened by 0 bases and J by 7 bases, with 13 bases between the two germline ends. The CDR3 spans 15 residues. Here the CDR3 DNA reads TGTGCCAGCAGCCAAGATACAGGGATTAAGCAGCCCCAGCATTTT. Translating gives CASSQDTGIKQPQHF.

This chain joins TRBV5-4 and TRBJ2-5; 7 bases are shared with TRBD2. Germline lookup yields CDR1 SGHNT and CDR2 YYREEE (reference sequence). This CDR3 has 15 residues. V shed 6 bases and J 1 base; nucleotides not matched to a gene: 9. The CDR3 bases are TGTGCCAGCACCGATAGGGACTATATCCAAGAGACCCAGTACTTC. Encoded protein: CASTDRDYIQETQYF.

This chain joins TRBV28 and TRBJ1-2, with TRBD1 identical over 8 bases. This CDR3 comprises 13 residues. J was trimmed by 5 bases and V by 6 bases; bases with no gene match: 5. CDR1 is MDHEN and CDR2 is SYDVKM in the germline V gene. CDR3 coding DNA: TGTGCCAGCAGAAAGGACAGGGTGTATGGCTACACCTTC. Its protein is CASRKDRVYGYTF.

The chain links TRBV6-5 to TRBJ1-6; D remains unclear. CDR1 and CDR2 (germline): MNHEY, SVGAGI. The CDR3 spans 14 residues. V was cut by 6 bases and J by 5 bases, with 11 bases left in between. The CDR3 spells CASRKVQNNSPLHF. CDR3 sequence (DNA): TGTGCCAGCAGAAAGGTACAGAATAATTCACCCCTCCACTTT.

The chain is built from TRBV4-3 and TRBJ1-3, with D tentatively TRBD1 (5 bases). Germline loops: CDR1 LGHNA, CDR2 YSLEER. The V end lost 2 bases, the J end lost 0 bases, and 8 bases lay between the germline ends. CDR3 length: 15 residues. This chain's CDR3 is CASSQITGSGNTIYF. CDR3 coding DNA: TGCGCCAGCAGCCAAATCACAGGCTCTGGAAACACCATATATTTT.

This clone is a singleton in its sample. The V and J genes are TRBV4-3 and TRBJ1-3, with no clear D. V was trimmed by 4 bases and J by 3 bases, leaving 19 bases between them. CDR3 length: 17 amino acids. The germline gives CDR1 LGHNA, CDR2 YSLEER. In DNA form, the CDR3 reads TGCGCCAGCAGCCTTCAGGCCGCGTCCGCGATTGGAAACACCATATATTTT. Protein: CASSLQAASAIGNTIYF.

Worth noting for this clone: The junction does not match germline at one end; this may be a read error. This chain links TRBV19 with TRBJ1-6; 8 bases align to TRBD1. CDR3 length: 14 residues. Germline assignment: CDR1 LNHDA and CDR2 SQIVND (reference sequence). CDR3 in DNA: TGTGCCAGTAGTCTAGAGGACAGGGTGTCACCCCTCCACTTT. This gives the protein CASSLEDRVSPLHF.